These 8 T cell receptor beta chains originate from one sample sequenced in a study of cytomegalovirus exposure and HLA in healthy donors. Use of 60 Vbeta and 13 Jbeta primers characterized the PCR. Some clones are missing from TCRdb's copy, which holds only in-frame ones; the method was immunoSEQ multiplex PCR. The sample comprises under 300,000 clones, about nine tenths of which are singletons, and about 1.7% rests with the top ten. Material: PBMCs. The source is a girl aged 2-10 years in good health and CMV-seronegative.

This sequence joins TRBV7-2 and TRBJ1-5, with D maybe TRBD1 (6 bases). The germline V gene has CDR1 SGHTA and CDR2 FQGNSA. The V gene lost 10 bases and the J gene lost 3 bases, with 13 bases spanning the gap. The CDR3 contains 13 residues. The CDR3 sequence: CATRGGTNQPQHF. In DNA form, the CDR3 reads TGTGCCACCCGAGGGGGAACCAATCAGCCCCAGCATTTT.

This clone was found once. The chain employs TRBV2 and TRBJ1-5; 10 bases agree with TRBD1. J was trimmed by 2 bases and V by 4 bases; bases with no gene match: 14. Germline V gene lookup returns CDR1 SNHLY and CDR2 FYNNEI. The CDR3 spans 19 residues. The CDR3 sequence: CASSGGSGQGSAGNQPQHF. DNA of the CDR3: TGTGCCAGCAGTGGCGGTTCGGGACAGGGGTCGGCCGGCAATCAGCCCCAGCATTTT.

CDR3 protein: CASTGVTRAYEQYF. The CDR3 DNA reads TGTGCCAGCACAGGAGTTACTAGGGCCTACGAGCAGTACTTC. V usage is TRBV6-1 and J usage is TRBJ2-7; perhaps TRBD2 as D (5 bases). CDR1 is MNHNS and CDR2 is SASEGT in the germline V gene. The ends were cut back, 7 bases at V and 2 bases at J, with 15 bases in the middle. CDR3 size: 14 residues.

This sequence joins TRBV7-6 and TRBJ2-2, with 11 bases that match TRBD2. Germline lookup yields CDR1 SGHVS and CDR2 FNYEAQ. V shed 5 bases and J 2 bases; nucleotides not matched to a gene: 10. The CDR3 loop spans 18 amino acids. CDR3 bases: TGTGCCAGCAGCCAAGGAGTAGCGGGGGGGACAAACACCGGGGAGCTGTTTTTT. It translates to CASSQGVAGGTNTGELFF. Using reference TRBV7-6 and TRBJ2-2 for the parts outside the CDR3, the full variable domain is GAGVSQSPRYKVTKRGQDVALRCDPISGHVSLYWYRQALGQGPEFLTYFNYEAQQDKSGLPNDRFSAERPEGSISTLTIQRTEQRDSAMYRCASSQGVAGGTNTGELFFGEGSRLTVL.

This chain joins TRBV6-5 and TRBJ2-3, with 8 nucleotides matching TRBD2. The CDR3 has 16 residues. The germline V gene encodes CDR1 MNHEY and CDR2 SVGAGI. The V gene end was trimmed by 2 bases and the J gene end by 0 bases; junction bases not matched to a gene: 4. In DNA, the CDR3 is TGTGCCAGCAGTTACAGCGGACTAGCTAGCACAGATACGCAGTATTTT. It specifies CASSYSGLASTDTQYF.

V usage is TRBV19 and J usage is TRBJ2-7; 10 bases match TRBD1. J lost 7 bases, V lost 7 bases, and 7 bases had no gene match. This CDR3 region has 13 residues. Germline CDR1 reads LNHDA; CDR2 reads SQIVND (reference sequence). The CDR3 reads CASKGQGSGEQYF. Written as DNA, the CDR3 is TGTGCCAGTAAGGGACAGGGGTCCGGGGAGCAGTACTTC.

The rearrangement uses TRBV18 and TRBJ2-7, with 7 bases that match TRBD1. V shed 2 bases, J shed 0 bases, and the junction held 7 bases outside the gene matches. This CDR3 spans 16 amino acids. Germline lookup yields CDR1 KGHSH and CDR2 LQKENI. CDR3 loop: CASSPGGQLSSYEQYF. The CDR3 DNA follows: TGTGCCAGCTCACCAGGGGGACAGCTGAGCTCCTACGAGCAGTACTTC.

The V gene is TRBV19, the J gene TRBJ1-1; 7 bases match TRBD1. Germline V gene data show CDR1 as LNHDA and CDR2 as SQIVND (reference sequence). After removal of 4 bases from V and 1 base from J, the junction contained 6 bases not matched to a gene. This CDR3 is built from 15 residues. The CDR3 region has the DNA TGTGCCAGTAGTACCTGGACAGGCACGAACACTGAAGCTTTCTTT. Protein: CASSTWTGTNTEAFF.